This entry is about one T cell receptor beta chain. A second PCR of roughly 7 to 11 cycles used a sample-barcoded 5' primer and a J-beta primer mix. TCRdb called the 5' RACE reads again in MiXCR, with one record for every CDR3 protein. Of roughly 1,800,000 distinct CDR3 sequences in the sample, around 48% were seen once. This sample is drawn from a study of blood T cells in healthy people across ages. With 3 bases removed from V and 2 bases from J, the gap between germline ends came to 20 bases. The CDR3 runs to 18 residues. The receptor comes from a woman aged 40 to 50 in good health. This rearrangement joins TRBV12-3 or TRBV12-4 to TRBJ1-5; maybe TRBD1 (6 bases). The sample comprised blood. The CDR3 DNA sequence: TGTGCCAGCAGTTTCTTACAGGGAATAGGGGTTGGCAATCAGCCCCAGCATTTT. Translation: CASSFLQGIGVGNQPQHF.